The rows below give T cell receptor beta chains drawn from one sample of a study of shared clonotypes between healthy human individuals. The data were produced by immunoSEQ multiplex PCR, yet TCRdb's version contains in-frame clones alone and is incomplete. The table lists over a million clones, roughly 96% of them singletons, with roughly 1.2% in the top ten. Sequencing was performed on naive CD4+ T cells sorted from blood. All receptors derive from a man in his thirties or forties in good health. Each CDR3 is given with its conserved first and last residue. D genes are given only for firm matches.

d_call	v_call	j_call	cdr3_aa
-	TRBV10-3	TRBJ2-1	CAITAGPLKEQFF
-	TRBV5-1	TRBJ1-3	CASSPEFAGNTIYF
-	TRBV4-2	TRBJ2-3	CASSQDAGDTQYF
-	TRBV7-6	TRBJ2-6	CASSTNRAAGANVLTF
-	TRBV2	TRBJ1-5	CASSEEYSRNQPQHF
-	TRBV30	TRBJ2-7	CAWSVIGGSYEQYF
-	TRBV10-3	TRBJ1-1	CAIRPPDRNTEAFF
TRBD1	TRBV28	TRBJ2-3	CASSLDRGSTDTQYF
-	TRBV19	TRBJ2-1	CASSIPIRDSYNEQFF
-	TRBV18	TRBJ2-3	CASSPPGDTQYF
-	TRBV5-1	TRBJ2-6	CASSSGSLGPNVLTF
-	TRBV20-1	TRBJ2-1	CSAARTGEQFF
-	TRBV2	TRBJ1-1	CASSDRGTLRAFF
-	TRBV6-5	TRBJ2-7	CASSWDYEQYF
TRBD1	TRBV27	TRBJ2-6	CASSLSGRGRSGANVLTF
TRBD1	TRBV4-3	TRBJ2-7	CASSQLPGQGLSYEQYF
-	TRBV30	TRBJ2-2	CALGRTNTGELFF
-	TRBV5-1	TRBJ1-1	CASSPLQGVNTEAFF
-	TRBV6-1	TRBJ1-3	CASSHDPGNTIYF
-	TRBV5-1	TRBJ2-6	CASSLVSGSGANVLTF
-	TRBV15	TRBJ2-5	CATSSRVYQETQYF
TRBD1	TRBV5-1	TRBJ2-5	CASSLSLGQRQETQYF
-	TRBV29-1	TRBJ2-7	CSVEPPGVYEQYF
TRBD2	TRBV10-1	TRBJ2-1	CASSEFGNSGRPNEQFF
-	TRBV5-1	TRBJ2-3	CASSGGQNTDTQYF
TRBD2	TRBV9	TRBJ2-1	CASSPREGELAGAYNEQFF
TRBD2	TRBV5-1	TRBJ2-7	CASSPFGGSIGEQYF
-	TRBV7-2	TRBJ2-2	CASSLLDGGELFF
-	TRBV11-2	TRBJ2-7	CASSFPPGPKSYEQYF
-	TRBV29-1	TRBJ2-7	CSVEVGHSYEQYF
-	TRBV7-2	TRBJ1-5	CASSLGSGYSNQPQHF
-	TRBV4-3	TRBJ1-2	CASSQDLGSGYTF
-	TRBV7-2	TRBJ2-7	CASSLTVEQYF
-	TRBV5-4	TRBJ1-1	CASSFIGGAETEAFF
-	TRBV10-3	TRBJ2-7	CAISEAPDYSSYEQYF
TRBD2	TRBV28	TRBJ2-7	CASSLLALAGGLYEQYF
-	TRBV13	TRBJ2-3	CASSLAVTSTDTQYF
-	TRBV5-1	TRBJ2-1	CASKPAAAISYNEQFF
-	TRBV5-1	TRBJ2-3	CASSFSGMGSGTDTQYF
-	TRBV27	TRBJ1-1	CASSPTASDTEAFF
-	TRBV18	TRBJ2-2	CASSLRGRANTGELFF
TRBD2	TRBV10-3	TRBJ2-7	CAISAGLADEQYF
-	TRBV7-9	TRBJ2-7	CASSRSGPYEQYF
-	TRBV9	TRBJ1-5	CASSRTQGQPQHF
TRBD1	TRBV5-4	TRBJ1-1	CASLPTAGGAGGTEAFF
TRBD1	TRBV28	TRBJ2-7	CASIPGTGGTYEQYF
TRBD1	TRBV7-2	TRBJ1-2	CASSLSGGADGYTF
-	TRBV28	TRBJ2-7	CASSRYEQYF
-	TRBV30	TRBJ2-7	CAWSVTETHEQYF
TRBD1	TRBV9	TRBJ1-5	CASSLSDRQPQHF